This T cell receptor beta chain was retrieved from a study of CD8+ T cells in alopecia areata. Study-wide findings and caveats: Mouse data revealed clearer TCR sharing than patient data did, a gap possibly tied to HLA.

This clone showed up just a few times. What it recognizes is unknown. CDR1 and CDR2 (germline): SGHAT, FQNNGV. The CDR3 loop spans 13 amino acids. Trimming removed 3 bases at V and 2 bases at J, with 7 bases between. RNA was isolated and reverse transcribed to cDNA, the sequencing template. Generated by immunoSEQ multiplex PCR, the TCRdb table keeps only in-frame clones and is missing some. The sample records 140,000 to 150,000 clones, 51% being singletons. Alopecia areata patients provided lesional scalp punch biopsies and peripheral blood. The clonotype comes from a human donor with alopecia areata. This specimen was CD4+ T cells sorted from blood, taken at week 0. This rearrangement joins TRBV11-2 to TRBJ1-2; no clear D gene. CDR3 coding DNA: TGTGCCAGCAGCTTGGATCGGAACTATGGCTACACCTTC. Protein product: CASSLDRNYGYTF. The entire variable domain, with the rest obtained from reference TRBV11-2 and TRBJ1-2, is as follows: EAGVAQSPRYKIIEKRQSVAFWCNPISGHATLYWYQQILGQGPKLLIQFQNNGVVDDSQLPKDRFSAERLKGVDSTLKIQPAKLEDSAVYLCASSLDRNYGYTFGSGTRLTVV.